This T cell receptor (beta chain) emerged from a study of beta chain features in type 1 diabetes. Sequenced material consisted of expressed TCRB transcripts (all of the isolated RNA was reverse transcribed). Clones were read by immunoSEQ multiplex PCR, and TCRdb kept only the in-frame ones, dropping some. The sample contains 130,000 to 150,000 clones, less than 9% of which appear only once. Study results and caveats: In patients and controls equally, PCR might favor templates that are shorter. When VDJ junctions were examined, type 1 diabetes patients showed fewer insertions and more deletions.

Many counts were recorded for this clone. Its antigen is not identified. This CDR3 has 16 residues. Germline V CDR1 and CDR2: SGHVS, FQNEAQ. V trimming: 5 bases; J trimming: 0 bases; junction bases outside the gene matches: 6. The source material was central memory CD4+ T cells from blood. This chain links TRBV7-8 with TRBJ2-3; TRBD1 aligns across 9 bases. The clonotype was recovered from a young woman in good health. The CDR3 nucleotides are TGTGCCAGCAGCCTTCAACAGGGGGCTAGCACAGATACGCAGTATTTT. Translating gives CASSLQQGASTDTQYF.